This T cell receptor beta chain appears in the sequencing data of a study of CD8 T cells in Susac syndrome. Study context: When their blood was taken, the Susac syndrome patients had either not yet had any therapy, were taking corticosteroids, or were taking intravenous immunoglobulin alone.

Random-hexamer reverse transcription was applied to roughly 0.5 to 1 ug RNA. MiXCR was run by TCRdb on the immunoSEQ multiplex PCR reads, yielding one entry per CDR3 protein. The sample records 130,000 or so distinct CDR3 sequences, just over 95% being singletons. J gave up 10 bases and V 0 bases, and 3 bases lay outside the gene matches. The CDR3 has 14 amino acids. Germline V gene lookup returns CDR1 LGHNA and CDR2 YNFKEQ. This rearrangement joins TRBV4-2 to TRBJ2-4; 10 bases match TRBD1. The source of this sequence is a human donor with Susac syndrome. Material: CD4+ T cells from PBMCs. Here the CDR3 DNA reads TGTGCCAGCAGCCAAGAGGGGGGACAGGGGATTCAGTACTTC. Residues: CASSQEGGQGIQYF.